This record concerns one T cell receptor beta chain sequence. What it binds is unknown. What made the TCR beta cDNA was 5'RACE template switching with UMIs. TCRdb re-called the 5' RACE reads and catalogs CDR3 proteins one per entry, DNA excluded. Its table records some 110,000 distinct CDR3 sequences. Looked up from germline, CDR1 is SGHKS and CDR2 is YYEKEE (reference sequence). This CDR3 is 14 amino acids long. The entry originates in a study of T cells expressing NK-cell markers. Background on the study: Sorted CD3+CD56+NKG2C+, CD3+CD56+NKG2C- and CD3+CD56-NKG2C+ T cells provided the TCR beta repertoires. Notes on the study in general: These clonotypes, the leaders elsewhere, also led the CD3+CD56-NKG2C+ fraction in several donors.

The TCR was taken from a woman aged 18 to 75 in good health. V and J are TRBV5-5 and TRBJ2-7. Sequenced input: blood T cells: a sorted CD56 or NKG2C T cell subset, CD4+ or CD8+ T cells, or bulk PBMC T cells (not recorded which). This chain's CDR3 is CASSKQRESYEQYF.